These T cell receptor beta chains were read from a single sample in a study of CD8 T cells in ankylosing spondylitis. TCRdb analysed the 5' RACE reads with MiXCR anew, one entry per CDR3 protein. This table holds tens of thousands of distinct CDR3 sequences, 6.5% to 9% found once. Sequenced input: blood, either unsorted or a sorted T cell fraction (not recorded which). The receptors shown here come from a male donor with ankylosing spondylitis or in good health (not recorded which). CDR3s include the opening cysteine and the closing phenylalanine or tryptophan. The D gene is left open where the match is weak. Only some rows state a clone size, as once, few, many or a class for expanded clones.

j_gene: TRBJ2-2; v_gene: TRBV4-1; d_gene: TRBD1; abundance: many; CDR3nt: TGCGCCAGCAGCCGCGGGACAGGGGTCGAGGGCGGGGAGCTGTTTTTT; CDR3aa: CASSRGTGVEGGELFF
j_gene: TRBJ2-1; v_gene: TRBV15; d_gene: -; abundance: many; CDR3nt: TGTGCCACCAGCAGAGGCAGGGGACACGACAATGAGCAGTTCTTC; CDR3aa: CATSRGRGHDNEQFF
j_gene: TRBJ1-5; v_gene: TRBV11-2; d_gene: -; abundance: many; CDR3nt: TGTGCCAGCAGCTTAGATCGTAGCAATCAGCCCCAGCATTTT; CDR3aa: CASSLDRSNQPQHF
j_gene: TRBJ2-5; v_gene: TRBV29-1; d_gene: -; abundance: many; CDR3nt: TGCAGCGTTGAAGGGTCTTCAGGTGAGACCCAGTACTTC; CDR3aa: CSVEGSSGETQYF
j_gene: TRBJ1-1; v_gene: TRBV29-1; d_gene: -; abundance: many; CDR3nt: TGCAGCGTTGAACCAGGGTCTGAAGCTTTCTTT; CDR3aa: CSVEPGSEAFF
j_gene: TRBJ2-1; v_gene: TRBV5-5; d_gene: -; abundance: -; CDR3nt: TGTGCCAGCAGCTTTGGGCGTAGCGCCTACAATGAGCAGTTCTTC; CDR3aa: CASSFGRSAYNEQFF
j_gene: TRBJ2-3; v_gene: TRBV29-1; d_gene: TRBD2; abundance: many; CDR3nt: TGCAGCGTTGAAGTTCCAGCGGGAGGGGACGATACGCAGTATTTT; CDR3aa: CSVEVPAGGDDTQYF
j_gene: TRBJ1-6; v_gene: TRBV28; d_gene: -; abundance: many; CDR3nt: TGTGCCAGCAGTAGACAGGTGCTCTATAATTCACCCCTCCACTTT; CDR3aa: CASSRQVLYNSPLHF
j_gene: TRBJ1-2; v_gene: TRBV20-1; d_gene: -; abundance: many; CDR3nt: TGCAGTGCTAGCTACAAGAGGGTTGAGGGCTACACCTTC; CDR3aa: CSASYKRVEGYTF
j_gene: TRBJ2-1; v_gene: TRBV24-1; d_gene: TRBD2; abundance: many; CDR3nt: TGTGCCACCAGTGATCCAGGACTAAGCGGGGAGAGCTCCTACAATGAGCAGTTCTTC; CDR3aa: CATSDPGLSGESSYNEQFF
j_gene: TRBJ1-5; v_gene: TRBV20-1; d_gene: -; abundance: many; CDR3nt: TGCAGTGCTACATCCCCGAGCAATCAGCCCCAGCATTTT; CDR3aa: CSATSPSNQPQHF
j_gene: TRBJ1-3; v_gene: TRBV6-1; d_gene: -; abundance: -; CDR3nt: TGTGCCAGCAGTGCCCGGACCTTCTCTGGAAACACCATATATTTT; CDR3aa: CASSARTFSGNTIYF
j_gene: TRBJ2-5; v_gene: TRBV5-1; d_gene: TRBD2; abundance: many; CDR3nt: TGCGCCAGCAGCTTGGGTGCTAGCGGTCAAGAGACCCAGTACTTC; CDR3aa: CASSLGASGQETQYF
j_gene: TRBJ2-1; v_gene: TRBV7-3; d_gene: -; abundance: many; CDR3nt: TGTGCCAGCAGCGTACTGGCCGGGGGTGAGCAGTTCTTC; CDR3aa: CASSVLAGGEQFF
j_gene: TRBJ2-3; v_gene: TRBV20-1; d_gene: -; abundance: many; CDR3nt: TGCAGTGCCCTACCCCTGCGCGGGACTGTTGATACGCAGTATTTT; CDR3aa: CSALPLRGTVDTQYF
j_gene: TRBJ2-5; v_gene: TRBV7-8; d_gene: -; abundance: -; CDR3nt: TGTGCCAGCAGCTTAATCTACGGCACCCAAGAGACCCAGTACTTC; CDR3aa: CASSLIYGTQETQYF
j_gene: TRBJ2-1; v_gene: TRBV3-1; d_gene: -; abundance: many; CDR3nt: TGTGCCAGCAGCCAAGTTTGGGACCTTTACAATGAGCAGTTCTTC; CDR3aa: CASSQVWDLYNEQFF
j_gene: TRBJ2-3; v_gene: TRBV6-5; d_gene: -; abundance: many; CDR3nt: TGTGCCAGCAGAGGGGCGGGTGGAGATACGCAGTATTTT; CDR3aa: CASRGAGGDTQYF
j_gene: TRBJ1-2; v_gene: TRBV7-9; d_gene: -; abundance: few; CDR3nt: TGTGCCAGCAGCAGGGATACTAACTATGGCTACACCTTC; CDR3aa: CASSRDTNYGYTF
j_gene: TRBJ2-3; v_gene: TRBV20-1; d_gene: -; abundance: many; CDR3nt: TGCAGTGCCTTAAATAGGGCAGATACGCAGTATTTT; CDR3aa: CSALNRADTQYF
j_gene: TRBJ1-1; v_gene: TRBV9; d_gene: -; abundance: many; CDR3nt: TGTGCCAGCAGCGTAGAGTCAGGGGACACTGAAGCTTTCTTT; CDR3aa: CASSVESGDTEAFF
j_gene: TRBJ2-3; v_gene: TRBV6-1; d_gene: -; abundance: many; CDR3nt: TGTGCCAGCAGTGCAGACACAGATACGCAGTATTTT; CDR3aa: CASSADTDTQYF
j_gene: TRBJ1-4; v_gene: TRBV24-1; d_gene: -; abundance: many; CDR3nt: TGTGCCACCAGTGACCCCGCCAGGGAGGGAGACGAAAAACTGTTTTTT; CDR3aa: CATSDPAREGDEKLFF
j_gene: TRBJ2-1; v_gene: TRBV24-1; d_gene: -; abundance: many; CDR3nt: TGTGCCACCAGTGATGGATGGTCGGATGGTTACAATGAGCAGTTCTTC; CDR3aa: CATSDGWSDGYNEQFF
j_gene: TRBJ2-4; v_gene: TRBV10-3; d_gene: TRBD1; abundance: many; CDR3nt: TGTGCCATCAGTGAGGGACAGGGGATTCAGTACTTC; CDR3aa: CAISEGQGIQYF
j_gene: TRBJ2-7; v_gene: TRBV29-1; d_gene: TRBD2; abundance: many; CDR3nt: TGCAGCGTTGAAGTCCCCCTCGGTCTAGCGGGAAGCTCCTACGAGCAGTACTTC; CDR3aa: CSVEVPLGLAGSSYEQYF
j_gene: TRBJ2-3; v_gene: TRBV5-1; d_gene: TRBD2; abundance: -; CDR3nt: TGCGCCAACAGCCCGACTAGCGGGAGTGCCTTAGATACGCAGTATTTT; CDR3aa: CANSPTSGSALDTQYF
j_gene: TRBJ1-4; v_gene: TRBV12-3/TRBV12-4; d_gene: TRBD1; abundance: many; CDR3nt: TGTGCCAGCAGCAAGACAGGGGGGACTAATGAAAAACTGTTTTTT; CDR3aa: CASSKTGGTNEKLFF